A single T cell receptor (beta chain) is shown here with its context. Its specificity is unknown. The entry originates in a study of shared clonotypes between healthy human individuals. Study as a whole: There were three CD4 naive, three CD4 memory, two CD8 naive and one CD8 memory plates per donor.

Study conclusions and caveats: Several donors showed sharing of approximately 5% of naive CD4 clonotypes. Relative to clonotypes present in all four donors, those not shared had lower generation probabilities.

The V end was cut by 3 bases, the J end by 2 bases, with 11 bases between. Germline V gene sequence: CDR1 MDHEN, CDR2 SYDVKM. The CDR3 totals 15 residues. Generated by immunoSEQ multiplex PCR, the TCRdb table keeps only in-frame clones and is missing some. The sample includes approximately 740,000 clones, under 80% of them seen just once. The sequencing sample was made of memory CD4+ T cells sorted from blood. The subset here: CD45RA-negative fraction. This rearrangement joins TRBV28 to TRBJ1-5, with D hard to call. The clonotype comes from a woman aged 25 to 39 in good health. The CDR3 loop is CASSFKGQRNQPQHF. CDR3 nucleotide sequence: TGTGCCAGCAGTTTTAAGGGCCAACGCAATCAGCCCCAGCATTTT.